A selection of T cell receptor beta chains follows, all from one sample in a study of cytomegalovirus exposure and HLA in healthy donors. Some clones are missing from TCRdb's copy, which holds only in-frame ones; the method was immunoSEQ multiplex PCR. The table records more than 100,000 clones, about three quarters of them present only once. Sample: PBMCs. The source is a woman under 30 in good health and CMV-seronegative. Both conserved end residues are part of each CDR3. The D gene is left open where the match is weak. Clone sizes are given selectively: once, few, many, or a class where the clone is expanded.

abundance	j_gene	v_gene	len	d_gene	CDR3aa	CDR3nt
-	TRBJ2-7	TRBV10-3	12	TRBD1	CASEGQGGEQYF	TGTGCCAGCGAAGGACAGGGAGGCGAGCAGTACTTC
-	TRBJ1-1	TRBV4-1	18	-	CASSQDRGSMRMNTEAFF	TGCGCCAGCAGCCAAGACAGGGGAAGTATGAGAATGAACACTGAAGCTTTCTTT
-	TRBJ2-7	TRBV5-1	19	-	CASSWTHGDRLRYTYEQYF	TGCGCCAGCAGCTGGACCCATGGAGACAGGCTCCGGTACACCTACGAGCAGTACTTC
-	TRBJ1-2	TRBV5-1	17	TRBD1	CASSPKSTGGKDYGYTF	TGCGCCAGCAGCCCGAAATCGACAGGGGGCAAGGACTATGGCTACACCTTC
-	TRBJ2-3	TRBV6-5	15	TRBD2	CASTKSGRGTDTQYF	TGTGCCAGCACCAAAAGCGGGAGGGGAACAGATACGCAGTATTTT
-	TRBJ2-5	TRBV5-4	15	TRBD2	CASSSGLAVQETQYF	TGTGCCAGCAGCAGCGGACTAGCGGTTCAAGAGACCCAGTACTTC
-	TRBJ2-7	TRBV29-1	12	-	CSVEVADYEQYF	TGCAGCGTTGAGGTAGCAGACTACGAGCAGTACTTC
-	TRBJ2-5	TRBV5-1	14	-	CASSFEPPEETQYF	TGCGCCAGCAGCTTCGAGCCACCTGAAGAGACCCAGTACTTC
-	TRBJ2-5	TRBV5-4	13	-	CASSPTAEETQYF	TGTGCCAGCAGCCCCACAGCTGAAGAGACCCAGTACTTC
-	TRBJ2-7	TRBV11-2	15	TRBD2	CASSLVTSGRDEQYF	TGTGCCAGCAGCTTAGTGACTAGCGGGAGGGACGAGCAGTACTTC
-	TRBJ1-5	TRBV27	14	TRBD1	CASSATGNNQPQHF	TGTGCCAGCAGCGCGACAGGGAACAATCAGCCCCAGCATTTT
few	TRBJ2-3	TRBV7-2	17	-	CASSKALGYKPTDTQYF	TGTGCCAGCAGCAAAGCGCTCGGGTACAAGCCCACAGATACGCAGTATTTT
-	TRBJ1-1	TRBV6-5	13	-	CASSPPAGPAAFF	TGTGCCAGCAGTCCCCCTGCGGGGCCGGCCGCTTTCTTT
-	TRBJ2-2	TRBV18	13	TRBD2	CASSTGGTGELFF	TGTGCCAGCTCCACGGGGGGCACCGGGGAGCTGTTTTTT
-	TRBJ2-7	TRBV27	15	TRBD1	CASSRDRARLYEQYF	TGTGCCAGCAGTCGGGACAGGGCAAGACTGTACGAGCAGTACTTC
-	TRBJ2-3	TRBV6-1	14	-	CASSERGQTDTQYF	TGTGCCAGCAGTGAACGTGGACAGACAGATACGCAGTATTTT
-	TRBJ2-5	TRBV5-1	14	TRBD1	CASSLTGFQETQYF	TGCGCCAGCAGCCTGACAGGGTTTCAAGAGACCCAGTACTTC
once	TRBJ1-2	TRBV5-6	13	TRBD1	CASSQDRGNGYTF	TGTGCCAGCAGCCAGGACAGGGGGAATGGCTACACCTTC
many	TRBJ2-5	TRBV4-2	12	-	CASSQAQETQYF	TGTGCCAGCAGCCAAGCACAGGAGACCCAGTACTTC
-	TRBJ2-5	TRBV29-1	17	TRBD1	CSVVYFSGDSYEETQYF	TGCAGCGTTGTTTATTTCAGTGGGGACAGCTACGAAGAGACCCAGTACTTC
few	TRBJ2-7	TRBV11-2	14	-	CASSLKLAAHSQYF	TGTGCCAGCAGCTTAAAATTAGCCGCCCATTCGCAGTACTTC
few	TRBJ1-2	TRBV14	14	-	CASSQYTEDYGYTF	TGTGCCAGCAGCCAGTACACAGAAGACTATGGCTACACCTTC
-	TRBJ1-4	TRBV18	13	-	CASSRETGEKLFF	TGTGCCAGCTCACGGGAGACCGGGGAAAAACTGTTTTTT
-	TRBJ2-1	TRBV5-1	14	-	CASSSPGIGNEQFF	TGCGCCAGCAGCTCGCCAGGGATAGGGAATGAGCAGTTCTTC
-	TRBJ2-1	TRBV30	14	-	CAWSRAESGDEQFF	TGTGCCTGGTCCAGGGCAGAGTCAGGGGATGAGCAGTTCTTC
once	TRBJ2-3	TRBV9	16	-	CASSTGDTTETDTQYF	TGTGCCAGCAGCACCGGGGATACTACGGAAACAGATACGCAGTATTTT
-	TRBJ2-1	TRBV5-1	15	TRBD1	CASSSTGGSYNEQFF	TGCGCCAGCAGCTCGACAGGGGGCTCCTACAATGAGCAGTTCTTC
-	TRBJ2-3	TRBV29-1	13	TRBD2	CSTGGLHTDTQYF	TGCAGCACTGGGGGACTACACACAGATACGCAGTATTTT
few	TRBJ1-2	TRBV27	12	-	CASSISGGGYTF	TGTGCCAGCAGTATTTCAGGCGGGGGCTACACCTTC
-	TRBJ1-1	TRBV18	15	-	CASSREGGLDTEAFF	TGTGCCAGCTCCCGCGAGGGGGGGTTGGACACTGAAGCTTTCTTT
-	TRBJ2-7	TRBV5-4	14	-	CASSLGGRDYEQYF	TGTGCCAGCAGCTTGGGGGGCAGGGACTACGAGCAGTACTTC
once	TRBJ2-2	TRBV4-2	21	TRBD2	CASSQDGGLAGGRRNTGELFF	TGTGCCAGCAGCCAAGATGGGGGACTAGCGGGAGGGCGGAGAAACACCGGGGAGCTGTTTTTT
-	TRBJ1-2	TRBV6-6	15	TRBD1	CASSYSTGAEYGYTF	TGTGCCAGCAGTTACTCGACAGGGGCGGAGTATGGCTACACCTTC
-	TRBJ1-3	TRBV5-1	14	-	CASRLRGSGNTIYF	TGCGCCAGCAGACTCAGGGGTTCTGGAAACACCATATATTTT
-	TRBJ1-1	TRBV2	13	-	CASSERQLSEAFF	TGTGCCAGCAGTGAGAGACAGCTGTCTGAAGCTTTCTTT
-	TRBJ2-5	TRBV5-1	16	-	CASSFGADNRQETQYF	TGCGCCAGCAGCTTTGGCGCGGACAACCGCCAAGAGACCCAGTACTTC
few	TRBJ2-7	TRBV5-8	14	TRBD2	CASSSRLAGEGQYF	TGTGCCAGCAGCTCTCGGCTAGCGGGAGAGGGGCAGTACTTC
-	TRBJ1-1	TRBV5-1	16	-	CASSLLASGANTEAFF	TGCGCCAGCAGCTTGTTGGCGTCAGGGGCGAACACTGAAGCTTTCTTT
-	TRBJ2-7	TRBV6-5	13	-	CASSYSIDYEQYF	TGTGCCAGCAGTTACTCGATAGATTACGAGCAGTACTTC
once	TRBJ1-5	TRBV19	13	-	CASLDRGDQPQHF	TGTGCCAGCTTGGACAGAGGCGATCAGCCCCAGCATTTT
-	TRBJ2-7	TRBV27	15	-	CASSWSRTASYEQYF	TGTGCCAGCAGCTGGAGTAGGACAGCTTCCTACGAGCAGTACTTC
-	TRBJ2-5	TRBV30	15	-	CAWSVGGAPGETQYF	TGTGCCTGGAGTGTAGGCGGAGCCCCAGGGGAGACCCAGTACTTC
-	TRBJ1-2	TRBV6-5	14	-	CASSYDGGIGGYTF	TGTGCCAGCAGTTACGATGGCGGGATCGGAGGCTACACCTTC
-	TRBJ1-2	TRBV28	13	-	CASSLGTFYGYTF	TGTGCCAGCAGTCTTGGGACATTTTATGGCTACACCTTC
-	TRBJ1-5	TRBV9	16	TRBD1	CASSAGQGAWDQPQHF	TGTGCCAGCAGCGCCGGACAGGGGGCGTGGGATCAGCCCCAGCATTTT
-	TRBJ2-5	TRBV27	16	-	CASSQGAGAHRETQYF	TGTGCCAGCAGCCAAGGGGCAGGGGCACACCGTGAGACCCAGTACTTC
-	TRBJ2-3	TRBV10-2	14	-	CASRPGTSTDTQYF	TGCGCCAGCAGACCCGGGACAAGCACAGATACGCAGTATTTT